These T cell receptor beta chains were read from a single sample in a study of shared clonotypes between healthy human individuals. The data were produced by immunoSEQ multiplex PCR, yet TCRdb's version contains in-frame clones alone and is incomplete. Of roughly 2,000,000 clones in the sample, about 95% were seen once. Input material: naive CD8+ T cells sorted from blood. These receptors were taken from a man aged 18 to 30 in good health. Both conserved end residues are part of each CDR3. D genes are given only for firm matches. Clone size, where shown, is once, few, many, or a class for clones that have expanded.

D gene	J gene	V gene	clone size	CDR3 protein	CDR3 DNA
-	TRBJ2-1	TRBV6-1	-	CASSEAVGENNEQFF	TGTGCCAGCAGTGAGGCAGTGGGGGAGAACAATGAGCAGTTCTTC
-	TRBJ2-7	TRBV7-6	-	CASSLGTVYEQYF	TGTGCCAGCAGCTTAGGAACAGTCTACGAGCAGTACTTC
-	TRBJ2-7	TRBV28	-	CASSFPARGNSYEQYF	TGTGCCAGCAGTTTCCCCGCCAGGGGAAACTCCTACGAGCAGTACTTC
-	TRBJ2-7	TRBV5-6	-	CASSLGSRGYEQYF	TGTGCCAGCAGCTTGGGCTCCAGGGGTTACGAGCAGTACTTC
TRBD1	TRBJ1-2	TRBV19	-	CASSGATGGYGYTF	TGTGCCAGTAGTGGGGCGACAGGGGGATATGGCTACACCTTC
-	TRBJ2-7	TRBV4-1	-	CASSQEPDGTYEQYF	TGCGCCAGCAGCCAAGAACCGGACGGAACCTACGAGCAGTACTTC
-	TRBJ2-1	TRBV11-2	-	CASSLVSGEQFF	TGTGCCAGCAGCTTAGTCTCCGGTGAGCAGTTCTTC
-	TRBJ1-4	TRBV7-9	-	CASSLVGGSEKLFF	TGTGCCAGCAGCTTAGTTGGGGGCTCTGAAAAACTGTTTTTT
TRBD2	TRBJ2-5	TRBV27	once	CASSPGLAGVQETQYF	TGTGCCAGCAGTCCTGGACTAGCGGGTGTTCAAGAGACCCAGTACTTC
-	TRBJ2-7	TRBV10-3	-	CAISDEGHPYEQYF	TGTGCCATCAGTGATGAGGGACACCCCTACGAGCAGTACTTC
-	TRBJ2-7	TRBV6-1	-	CASSEEAPGTYEQYF	TGTGCCAGCAGTGAAGAGGCTCCGGGAACCTACGAGCAGTACTTC
TRBD1	TRBJ1-2	TRBV6-5	-	CASSYGEGADYGYTF	TGTGCCAGCAGTTACGGGGAGGGGGCGGACTATGGCTACACCTTC
-	TRBJ2-5	TRBV6-1	-	CASSDFSPGPLQETQYF	TGTGCCAGCAGTGATTTCTCCCCGGGGCCACTCCAAGAGACCCAGTACTTC
TRBD2	TRBJ2-7	TRBV6-5	-	CASSYERESYEQYF	TGTGCCAGCAGTTACGAGCGGGAGAGCTACGAGCAGTACTTC
-	TRBJ2-7	TRBV4-1	once	CASSQTGTTYEQYF	TGCGCCAGCAGCCAAACCGGGACCACCTACGAGCAGTACTTC
-	TRBJ1-3	TRBV2	-	CASSEVILWGGLSSGNTIYF	TGTGCCAGCAGTGAAGTAATTCTTTGGGGGGGCCTGAGCTCTGGAAACACCATATATTTT
-	TRBJ1-2	TRBV4-1	few	CASSLAEGTYGYTF	TGCGCCAGCAGCCTGGCTGAGGGGACCTATGGCTACACCTTC
-	TRBJ1-2	TRBV6-1	-	CASSEGVRYYGYTF	TGTGCCAGCAGTGAAGGCGTACGGTATTATGGCTACACCTTC
TRBD2	TRBJ2-7	TRBV13	-	CASSLVTSGTSYEQYF	TGTGCCAGCAGCTTAGTTACTAGCGGGACCTCCTACGAGCAGTACTTC
-	TRBJ2-7	TRBV5-1	-	CASSHPFKGDYEQYF	TGCGCCAGCAGCCATCCTTTCAAGGGGGATTACGAGCAGTACTTC
-	TRBJ2-3	TRBV4-3	-	CASSEGAWADTQYF	TGCGCCAGCAGTGAAGGAGCCTGGGCAGATACGCAGTATTTT
TRBD1	TRBJ1-5	TRBV29-1	-	CSVVQGAGNQPQHF	TGCAGCGTAGTACAGGGGGCCGGCAATCAGCCCCAGCATTTT
-	TRBJ1-1	TRBV6-1	-	CASYIPSNTEAFF	TGTGCCAGCTACATTCCATCGAACACTGAAGCTTTCTTT
-	TRBJ1-4	TRBV5-1	-	CASSLRGGGSPNEKLFF	TGCGCCAGCAGCTTGAGGGGCGGGGGCAGTCCTAATGAAAAACTGTTTTTT
-	TRBJ2-1	TRBV2	-	CASFYGSSYNEQFF	TGTGCCAGCTTTTACGGAAGCTCCTACAATGAGCAGTTCTTC
-	TRBJ2-2	TRBV5-6	-	CASSLMGVTNTGELFF	TGTGCCAGCAGCTTGATGGGGGTAACGAACACCGGGGAGCTGTTTTTT
-	TRBJ1-1	TRBV19	few	CASSIDPTYEAFF	TGTGCCAGTAGTATAGATCCCACATATGAAGCTTTCTTT
-	TRBJ1-1	TRBV4-1	-	CASSQGGAMNTEAFF	TGCGCCAGCAGCCAAGGAGGGGCGATGAACACTGAAGCTTTCTTT
-	TRBJ2-7	TRBV21-1	-	CASSVKTGKYEQYF	TGTGCCAGCAGCGTTAAAACAGGGAAGTACGAGCAGTACTTC
-	TRBJ1-2	TRBV5-4	-	CASSLDLAANYGYTF	TGTGCCAGCAGCTTGGACTTGGCAGCCAACTATGGCTACACCTTC
TRBD2	TRBJ2-7	TRBV7-8	-	CASSLSPGTSGFGNYEQYF	TGTGCCAGCAGCTTATCCCCAGGGACTAGCGGCTTCGGCAACTACGAGCAGTACTTC
TRBD1	TRBJ1-1	TRBV28	-	CASSLLGTGVNTEAFF	TGTGCCAGCAGTTTACTCGGGACAGGGGTGAACACTGAAGCTTTCTTT
-	TRBJ2-1	TRBV7-2	-	CASSPRGWGNEQFF	TGTGCCAGCAGCCCGCGGGGATGGGGGAATGAGCAGTTCTTC
-	TRBJ2-1	TRBV30	-	CAWTEEHNEQFF	TGTGCCTGGACAGAAGAACACAATGAGCAGTTCTTC
TRBD2	TRBJ2-3	TRBV9	-	CASSVEGLAGDTDTQYF	TGTGCCAGCAGCGTAGAAGGACTAGCGGGGGACACAGATACGCAGTATTTT
-	TRBJ2-1	TRBV27	-	CASSLRESSYNEQFF	TGTGCCAGCAGTTTACGGGAGAGCTCCTACAATGAGCAGTTCTTC
TRBD1	TRBJ2-5	TRBV7-9	-	CASSSYGQGAIGETQYF	TGTGCCAGCAGCTCCTACGGACAGGGGGCGATCGGAGAGACCCAGTACTTC